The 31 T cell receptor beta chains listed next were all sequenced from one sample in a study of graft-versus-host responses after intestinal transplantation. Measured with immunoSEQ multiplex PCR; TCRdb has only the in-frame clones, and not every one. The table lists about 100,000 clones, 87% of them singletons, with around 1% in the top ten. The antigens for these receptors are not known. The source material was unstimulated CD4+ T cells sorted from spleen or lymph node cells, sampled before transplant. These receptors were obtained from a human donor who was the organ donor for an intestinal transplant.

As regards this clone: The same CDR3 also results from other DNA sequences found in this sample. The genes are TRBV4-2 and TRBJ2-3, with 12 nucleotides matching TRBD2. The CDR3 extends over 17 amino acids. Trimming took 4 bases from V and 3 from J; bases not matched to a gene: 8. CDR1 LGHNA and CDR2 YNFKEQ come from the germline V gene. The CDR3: CASSPMLAGGSTDTQYF. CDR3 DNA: TGTGCCAGCAGCCCGATGCTAGCGGGAGGGTCGACAGATACGCAGTATTTT.

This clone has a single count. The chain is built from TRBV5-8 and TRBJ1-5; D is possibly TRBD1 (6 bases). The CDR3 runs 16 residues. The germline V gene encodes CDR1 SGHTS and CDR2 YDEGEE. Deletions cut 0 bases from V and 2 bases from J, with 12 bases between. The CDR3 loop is CASSLVGGRGNQPQHF. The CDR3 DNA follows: TGTGCCAGCAGCTTGGTAGGGGGGCGAGGCAATCAGCCCCAGCATTTT. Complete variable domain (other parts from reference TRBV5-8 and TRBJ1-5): EAGVTQSPTHLIKTRGQQATLRCSPISGHTSVYWYQQALGLGLQFLLWYDEGEERNRGNFPPRFSGRQFPNYSSELNVNALELEDSALYLCASSLVGGRGNQPQHFGDGTRLSIL.

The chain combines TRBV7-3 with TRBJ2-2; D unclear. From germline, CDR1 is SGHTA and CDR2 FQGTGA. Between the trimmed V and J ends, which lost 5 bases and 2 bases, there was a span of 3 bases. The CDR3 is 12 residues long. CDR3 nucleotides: TGTGCCAGCAGCCCCAACACCGGGGAGCTGTTTTTT. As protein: CASSPNTGELFF.

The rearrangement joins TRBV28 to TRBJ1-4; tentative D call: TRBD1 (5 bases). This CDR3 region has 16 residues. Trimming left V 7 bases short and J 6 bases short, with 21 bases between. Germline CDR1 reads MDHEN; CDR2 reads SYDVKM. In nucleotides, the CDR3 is TGTGCCAGCACCGAAGCAGGGTTTGGGGAGTATGAAAAACTGTTTTTT. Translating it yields CASTEAGFGEYEKLFF.

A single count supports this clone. CDR3 DNA sequence: TGTGCCAGCCGTTCTCCGGACAGGGGAAATAATTCACCCCTCCACTTT. This sequence encodes CASRSPDRGNNSPLHF. The chain recombines TRBV7-3 with TRBJ1-6, with 9 bases identical to TRBD1. Germline lookup yields CDR1 SGHTA and CDR2 FQGTGA. J lost 5 bases, V lost 8 bases, and 10 bases had no gene match. The CDR3 contains 16 residues. Filled out from reference TRBV7-3 and TRBJ1-6, the complete variable domain reads GAGVSQTPSNKVTEKGKYVELRCDPISGHTALYWYRQSLGQGPEFLIYFQGTGAADDSGLPNDRFFAVRPEGSVSTLKIQRTERGDSAVYLCASRSPDRGNNSPLHFGNGTRLTVT.

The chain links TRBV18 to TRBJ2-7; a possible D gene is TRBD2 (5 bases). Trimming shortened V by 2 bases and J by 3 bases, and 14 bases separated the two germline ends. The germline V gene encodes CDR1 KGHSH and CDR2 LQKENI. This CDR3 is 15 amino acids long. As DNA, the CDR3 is TGTGCCAGCTCACCAGAGGCCCGCCGGGACTACGAGCAGTACTTC. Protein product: CASSPEARRDYEQYF.

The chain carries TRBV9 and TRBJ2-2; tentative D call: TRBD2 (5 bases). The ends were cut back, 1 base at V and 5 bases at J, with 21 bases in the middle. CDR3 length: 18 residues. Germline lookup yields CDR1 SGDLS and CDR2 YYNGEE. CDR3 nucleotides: TGTGCCAGCAGCGTAAGAGGGCAAGCTTCGGGTCGGACCGGGGAGCTGTTTTTT. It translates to CASSVRGQASGRTGELFF. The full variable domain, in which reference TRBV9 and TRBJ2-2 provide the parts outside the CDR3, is DSGVTQTPKHLITATGQRVTLRCSPRSGDLSVYWYQQSLDQGLQFLIQYYNGEERAKGNILERFSAQQFPDLHSELNLSSLELGDSALYFCASSVRGQASGRTGELFFGEGSRLTVL.

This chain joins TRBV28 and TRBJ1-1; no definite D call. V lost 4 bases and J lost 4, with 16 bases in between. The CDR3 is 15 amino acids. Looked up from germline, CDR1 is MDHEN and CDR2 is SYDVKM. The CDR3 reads CASSSYPGRGTEAFF. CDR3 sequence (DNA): TGTGCCAGCAGTTCTTACCCAGGACGGGGCACTGAAGCTTTCTTT. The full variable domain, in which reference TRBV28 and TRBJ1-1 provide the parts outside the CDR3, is DVKVTQSSRYLVKRTGEKVFLECVQDMDHENMFWYRQDPGLGLRLIYFSYDVKMKEKGDIPEGYSVSREKKERFSLILESASTNQTSMYLCASSSYPGRGTEAFFGQGTRLTVV.

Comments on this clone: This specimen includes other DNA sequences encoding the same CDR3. CDR3 bases: TGTGCCAGCAGCTCAACAGGGGGCTATGGCTACACCTTC. Its translation: CASSSTGGYGYTF. The genes are TRBV28 and TRBJ1-2; 8 bases agree with TRBD1. This CDR3 is 13 amino acids long. The V gene end was trimmed by 6 bases and the J gene end by 4 bases; junction bases not matched to a gene: 4. Germline V gives CDR1 MDHEN, CDR2 SYDVKM.

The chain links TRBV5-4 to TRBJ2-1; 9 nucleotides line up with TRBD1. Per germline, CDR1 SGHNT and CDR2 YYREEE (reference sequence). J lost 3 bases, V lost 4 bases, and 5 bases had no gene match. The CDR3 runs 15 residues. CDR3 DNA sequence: TGTGCCAGCAGCCCAGACAGGGGGGTCTACAATGAGCAGTTCTTC. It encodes CASSPDRGVYNEQFF. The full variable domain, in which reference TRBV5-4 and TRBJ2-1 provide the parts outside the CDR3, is ETGVTQSPTHLIKTRGQQVTLRCSSQSGHNTVSWYQQALGQGPQFIFQYYREEENGRGNFPPRFSGLQFPNYSSELNVNALELDDSALYLCASSPDRGVYNEQFFGPGTRLTVL.

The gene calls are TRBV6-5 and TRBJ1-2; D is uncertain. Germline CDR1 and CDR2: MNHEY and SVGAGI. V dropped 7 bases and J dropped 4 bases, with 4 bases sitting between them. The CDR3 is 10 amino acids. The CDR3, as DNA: TGTGCCAGCAATGCCTATGGCTACACCTTC. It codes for CASNAYGYTF.

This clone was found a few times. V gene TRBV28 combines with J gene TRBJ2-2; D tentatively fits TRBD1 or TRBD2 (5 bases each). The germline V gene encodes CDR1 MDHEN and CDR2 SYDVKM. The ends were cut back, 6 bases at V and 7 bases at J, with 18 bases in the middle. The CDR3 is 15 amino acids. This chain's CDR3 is CASSLGTLFGGELFF. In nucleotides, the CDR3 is TGTGCCAGCAGCCTCGGGACCCTTTTTGGCGGGGAGCTGTTTTTT.

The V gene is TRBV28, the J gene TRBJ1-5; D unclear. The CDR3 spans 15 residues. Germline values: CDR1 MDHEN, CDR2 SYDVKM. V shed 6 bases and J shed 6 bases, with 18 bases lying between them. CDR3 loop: CASRTPDVPSQPQHF. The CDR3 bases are TGTGCCAGCAGGACTCCGGACGTCCCTAGTCAGCCCCAGCATTTT.

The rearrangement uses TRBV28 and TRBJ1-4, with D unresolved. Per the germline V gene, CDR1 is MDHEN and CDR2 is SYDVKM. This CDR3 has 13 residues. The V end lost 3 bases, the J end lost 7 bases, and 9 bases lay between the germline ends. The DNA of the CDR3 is TGTGCCAGCAGTTTTTCGTCAGGTGAAAAACTGTTTTTT. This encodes CASSFSSGEKLFF.

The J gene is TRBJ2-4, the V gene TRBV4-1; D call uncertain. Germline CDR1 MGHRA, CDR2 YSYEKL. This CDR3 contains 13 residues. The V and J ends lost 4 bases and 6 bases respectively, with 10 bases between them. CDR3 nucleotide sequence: TGCGCCAGCAGCCTCGCTTCGGGAAACATTCAGTACTTC. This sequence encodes CASSLASGNIQYF.

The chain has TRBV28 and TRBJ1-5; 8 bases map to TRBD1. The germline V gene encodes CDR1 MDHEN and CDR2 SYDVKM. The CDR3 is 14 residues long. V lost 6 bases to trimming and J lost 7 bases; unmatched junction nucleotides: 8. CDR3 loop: CASRAQGVEQPQHF. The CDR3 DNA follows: TGTGCCAGCAGGGCACAGGGGGTAGAGCAGCCCCAGCATTTT.

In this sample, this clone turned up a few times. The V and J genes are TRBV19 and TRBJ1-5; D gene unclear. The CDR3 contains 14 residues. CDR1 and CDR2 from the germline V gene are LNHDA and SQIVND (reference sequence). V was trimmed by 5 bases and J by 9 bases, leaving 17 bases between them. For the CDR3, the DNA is TGTGCCAGTAGTGTGGACGGCCGTCAACGGCCCCAGCATTTT. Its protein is CASSVDGRQRPQHF.

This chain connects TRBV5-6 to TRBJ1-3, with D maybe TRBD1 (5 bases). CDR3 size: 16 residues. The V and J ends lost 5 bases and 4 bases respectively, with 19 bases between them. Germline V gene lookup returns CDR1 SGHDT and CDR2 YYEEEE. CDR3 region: CASSETGLRRGNTIYF. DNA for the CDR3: TGTGCCAGCAGTGAGACGGGACTCCGCAGGGGAAACACCATATATTTT.

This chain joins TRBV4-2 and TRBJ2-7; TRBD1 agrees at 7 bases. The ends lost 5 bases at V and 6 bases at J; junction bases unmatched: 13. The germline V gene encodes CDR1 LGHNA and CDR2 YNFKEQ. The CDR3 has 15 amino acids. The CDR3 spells CASSFLGDRGSEQYF. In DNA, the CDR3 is TGTGCCAGCAGCTTTCTAGGGGACAGAGGCAGCGAGCAGTACTTC.

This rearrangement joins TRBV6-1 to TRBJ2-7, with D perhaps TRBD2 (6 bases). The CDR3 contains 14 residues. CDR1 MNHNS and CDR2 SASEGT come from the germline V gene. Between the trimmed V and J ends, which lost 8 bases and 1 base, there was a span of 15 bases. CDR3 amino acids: CASRPTRRSYEQYF. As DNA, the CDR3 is TGTGCCAGCCGCCCGACTAGACGGTCCTACGAGCAGTACTTC.

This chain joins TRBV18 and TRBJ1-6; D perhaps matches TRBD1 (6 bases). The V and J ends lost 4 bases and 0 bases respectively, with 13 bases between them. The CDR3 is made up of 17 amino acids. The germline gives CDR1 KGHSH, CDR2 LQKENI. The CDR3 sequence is CASSQLGQSSYNSPLHF. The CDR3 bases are TGTGCCAGCTCACAGCTCGGACAGAGCTCCTATAATTCACCCCTCCACTTT. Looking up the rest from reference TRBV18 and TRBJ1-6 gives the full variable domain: NAGVMQNPRHLVRRRGQEARLRCSPMKGHSHVYWYRQLPEEGLKFMVYLQKENIIDESGMPKERFSAEFPKEGPSILRIQQVVRGDSAAYFCASSQLGQSSYNSPLHFGNGTRLTVT.

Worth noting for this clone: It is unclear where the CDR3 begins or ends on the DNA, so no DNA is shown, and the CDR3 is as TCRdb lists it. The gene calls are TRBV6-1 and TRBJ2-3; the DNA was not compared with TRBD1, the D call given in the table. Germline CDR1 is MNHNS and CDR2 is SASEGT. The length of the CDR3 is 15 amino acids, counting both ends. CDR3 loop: CASILDRASTDTQYF.

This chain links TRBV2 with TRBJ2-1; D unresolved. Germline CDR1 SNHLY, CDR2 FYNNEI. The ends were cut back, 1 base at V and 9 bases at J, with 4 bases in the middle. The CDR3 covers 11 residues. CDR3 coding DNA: TGTGCCAGCAGTGAAGATGGTGAGCAGTTCTTC. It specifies CASSEDGEQFF.

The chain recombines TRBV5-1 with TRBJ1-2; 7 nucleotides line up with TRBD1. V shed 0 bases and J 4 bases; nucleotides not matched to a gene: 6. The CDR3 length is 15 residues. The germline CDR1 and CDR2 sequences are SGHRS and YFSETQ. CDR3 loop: CASSLAGQEPYGYTF. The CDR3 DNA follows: TGCGCCAGCAGCTTGGCCGGACAGGAGCCCTATGGCTACACCTTC.

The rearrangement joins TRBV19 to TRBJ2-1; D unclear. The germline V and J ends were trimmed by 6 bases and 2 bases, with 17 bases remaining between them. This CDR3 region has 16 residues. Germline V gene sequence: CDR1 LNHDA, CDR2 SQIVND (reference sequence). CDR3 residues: CASSLRTEKTYNEQFF. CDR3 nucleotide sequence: TGTGCCAGTAGCCTTCGAACAGAGAAGACCTACAATGAGCAGTTCTTC. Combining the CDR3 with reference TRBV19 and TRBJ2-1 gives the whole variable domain DGGITQSPKYLFRKEGQNVTLSCEQNLNHDAMYWYRQDPGQGLRLIYYSQIVNDFQKGDIAEGYSVSREKKESFPLTVTSAQKNPTAFYLCASSLRTEKTYNEQFFGPGTRLTVL.

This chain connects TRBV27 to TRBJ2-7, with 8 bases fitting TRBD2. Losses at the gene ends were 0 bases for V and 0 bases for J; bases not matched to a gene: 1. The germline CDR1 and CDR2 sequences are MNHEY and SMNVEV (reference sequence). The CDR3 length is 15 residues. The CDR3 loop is CASSLSGGVSYEQYF. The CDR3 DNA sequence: TGTGCCAGCAGTTTATCCGGGGGGGTCTCCTACGAGCAGTACTTC.

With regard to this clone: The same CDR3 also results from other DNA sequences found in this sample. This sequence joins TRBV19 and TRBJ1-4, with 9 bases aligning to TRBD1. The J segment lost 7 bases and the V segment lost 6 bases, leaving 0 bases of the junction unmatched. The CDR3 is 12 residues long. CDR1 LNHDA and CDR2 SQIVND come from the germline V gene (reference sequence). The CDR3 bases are TGTGCCAGTAGGACAGGGGGTGAAAAACTGTTTTTT. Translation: CASRTGGEKLFF.

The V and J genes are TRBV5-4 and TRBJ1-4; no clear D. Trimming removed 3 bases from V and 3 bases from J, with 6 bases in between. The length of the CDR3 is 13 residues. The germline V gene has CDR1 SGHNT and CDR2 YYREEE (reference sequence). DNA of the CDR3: TGTGCCAGCAGCTCGCAATCTAATGAAAAACTGTTTTTT. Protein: CASSSQSNEKLFF.

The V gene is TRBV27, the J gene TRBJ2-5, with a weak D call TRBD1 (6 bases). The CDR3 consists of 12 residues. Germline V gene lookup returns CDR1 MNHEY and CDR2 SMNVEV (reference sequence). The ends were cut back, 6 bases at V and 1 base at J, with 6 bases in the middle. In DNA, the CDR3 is TGTGCCAGCAGGACAGGCCAAGAGACCCAGTACTTC. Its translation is CASRTGQETQYF.

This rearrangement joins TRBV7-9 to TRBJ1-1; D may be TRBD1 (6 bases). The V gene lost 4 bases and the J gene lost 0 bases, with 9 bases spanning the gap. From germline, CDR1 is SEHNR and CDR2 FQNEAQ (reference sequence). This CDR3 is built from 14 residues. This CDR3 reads CASSSRQVNTEAFF. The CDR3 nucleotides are TGTGCCAGCAGCTCAAGACAGGTGAACACTGAAGCTTTCTTT.

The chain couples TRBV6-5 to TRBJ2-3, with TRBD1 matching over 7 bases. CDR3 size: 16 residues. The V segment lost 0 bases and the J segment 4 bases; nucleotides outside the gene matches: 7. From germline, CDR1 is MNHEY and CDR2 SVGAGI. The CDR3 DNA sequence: TGTGCCAGCAGTTACTCGGCAGGGGGTTACTCAGATACGCAGTATTTT. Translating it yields CASSYSAGGYSDTQYF.